A selection of T cell receptor beta chains follows, all from one sample in a study of monozygotic twins with inflammatory bowel disease. Reanalyzing the 5' RACE reads, TCRdb keeps one entry per CDR3 protein, without DNA. The table for this sample gives around 410,000 distinct CDR3 sequences. Sequencing was carried out using blood. Receptors were obtained from a human donor with ulcerative colitis or Crohn's disease, or a healthy co-twin of an affected twin (not recorded which). The CDR3 runs from the conserved cysteine through the conserved F or W.

CDR3 protein: CASSMSGPANIQYF; J gene: TRBJ2-4; V gene: TRBV19
CDR3 protein: CASSVSGRFYEQYF; J gene: TRBJ2-7; V gene: TRBV7-2
CDR3 protein: CASQGAPGQRGGTEAFF; J gene: TRBJ1-1; V gene: TRBV27
CDR3 protein: CSANEGQETQYF; J gene: TRBJ2-5; V gene: TRBV20-1
CDR3 protein: CSARFRGNYGYTF; J gene: TRBJ1-2; V gene: TRBV20-1
CDR3 protein: CASSLVARGYEKLFF; J gene: TRBJ1-4; V gene: TRBV7-2
CDR3 protein: CAISPRESRTDTQYF; J gene: TRBJ2-3; V gene: TRBV10-3
CDR3 protein: CSARERWDNEQFF; J gene: TRBJ2-1; V gene: TRBV20-1
CDR3 protein: CASGFRTNTGELFF; J gene: TRBJ2-2; V gene: TRBV7-2
CDR3 protein: CSVERWAGGNTEAFF; J gene: TRBJ1-1; V gene: TRBV29-1
CDR3 protein: CAISDGRFQETQYF; J gene: TRBJ2-5; V gene: TRBV10-3
CDR3 protein: CASGTTPGLDTDTQYF; J gene: TRBJ2-3; V gene: TRBV12-5
CDR3 protein: CAIKGTGRETQYF; J gene: TRBJ2-5; V gene: TRBV10-3
CDR3 protein: CSAPAFGNTGELFF; J gene: TRBJ2-2; V gene: TRBV20-1
CDR3 protein: CASSPPQNYFNEQFF; J gene: TRBJ2-1; V gene: TRBV18
CDR3 protein: CASSLAEIREQYF; J gene: TRBJ2-7; V gene: TRBV7-9
CDR3 protein: CATSDHRGAGETQYF; J gene: TRBJ2-5; V gene: TRBV24-1
CDR3 protein: CASSPLRGFIVYEQYF; J gene: TRBJ2-7; V gene: TRBV7-9
CDR3 protein: CASSPRGEWGYTF; J gene: TRBJ1-2; V gene: TRBV7-6
CDR3 protein: CASREGDGELFF; J gene: TRBJ2-2; V gene: TRBV5-1
CDR3 protein: CASSDQTGGIIQETQYF; J gene: TRBJ2-5; V gene: TRBV3-1
CDR3 protein: CASSPPRAIGTEAFF; J gene: TRBJ1-1; V gene: TRBV5-5
CDR3 protein: CSATPWAVQETQYF; J gene: TRBJ2-5; V gene: TRBV20-1
CDR3 protein: CASSLVYSYEQYF; J gene: TRBJ2-7; V gene: TRBV28
CDR3 protein: CSANRPGANVLTF; J gene: TRBJ2-6; V gene: TRBV20-1
CDR3 protein: CASSLLDSNQPQHF; J gene: TRBJ1-5; V gene: TRBV12-3/TRBV12-4
CDR3 protein: CASSPPPRQKHYSYNEQFF; J gene: TRBJ2-1; V gene: TRBV7-6
CDR3 protein: CSADSGANVLTF; J gene: TRBJ2-6; V gene: TRBV20-1
CDR3 protein: CASSRSQGNQPQHF; J gene: TRBJ1-5; V gene: TRBV3-1
CDR3 protein: CASSLASPGAFKQETQYF; J gene: TRBJ2-5; V gene: TRBV5-1
CDR3 protein: CASSPDRETGNTIYF; J gene: TRBJ1-3; V gene: TRBV7-3
CDR3 protein: CSATPPGRGKKTQYF; J gene: TRBJ2-5; V gene: TRBV20-1
CDR3 protein: CASSRTGLQETQYF; J gene: TRBJ2-5; V gene: TRBV25-1
CDR3 protein: CASKWRPLSPYNEQFF; J gene: TRBJ2-1; V gene: TRBV2
CDR3 protein: CASSQAGTQFF; J gene: TRBJ2-1; V gene: TRBV4-1
CDR3 protein: CSAGQGRNEQFF; J gene: TRBJ2-1; V gene: TRBV20-1
CDR3 protein: CASSYFDRAQGETQYF; J gene: TRBJ2-5; V gene: TRBV6-5
CDR3 protein: CASSSGLTAPYEQYF; J gene: TRBJ2-7; V gene: TRBV7-9
CDR3 protein: CASSLKGQGLEQYF; J gene: TRBJ2-7; V gene: TRBV7-9
CDR3 protein: CASSLKTDTQYF; J gene: TRBJ2-3; V gene: TRBV5-1
CDR3 protein: CASSLPGGSSTEAFF; J gene: TRBJ1-1; V gene: TRBV12-3/TRBV12-4
CDR3 protein: CSARDGVTSSYNEQFF; J gene: TRBJ2-1; V gene: TRBV20-1
CDR3 protein: CASSSWTSGVVAIQYF; J gene: TRBJ2-4; V gene: TRBV7-9
CDR3 protein: CASSPFTNLAANTGELFF; J gene: TRBJ2-2; V gene: TRBV3-1
CDR3 protein: CASSYLRGAGNTIYF; J gene: TRBJ1-3; V gene: TRBV6-5
CDR3 protein: CATGGEKETQYF; J gene: TRBJ2-5; V gene: TRBV10-3
CDR3 protein: CASSSHPGLAGADTQYF; J gene: TRBJ2-3; V gene: TRBV7-3
CDR3 protein: CASSDGTDPPLYTF; J gene: TRBJ1-2; V gene: TRBV5-1
CDR3 protein: CASSLVADPYTGSCFF; J gene: TRBJ2-2; V gene: TRBV5-5
CDR3 protein: CASTQSPNSNQPQHF; J gene: TRBJ1-5; V gene: TRBV2
CDR3 protein: CASSEPSRSNEQFF; J gene: TRBJ2-1; V gene: TRBV6-1
CDR3 protein: CASSDPRRPGGEQYF; J gene: TRBJ2-7; V gene: TRBV10-1
CDR3 protein: CASSPPRGRGGRPTDTQYF; J gene: TRBJ2-3; V gene: TRBV12-3/TRBV12-4